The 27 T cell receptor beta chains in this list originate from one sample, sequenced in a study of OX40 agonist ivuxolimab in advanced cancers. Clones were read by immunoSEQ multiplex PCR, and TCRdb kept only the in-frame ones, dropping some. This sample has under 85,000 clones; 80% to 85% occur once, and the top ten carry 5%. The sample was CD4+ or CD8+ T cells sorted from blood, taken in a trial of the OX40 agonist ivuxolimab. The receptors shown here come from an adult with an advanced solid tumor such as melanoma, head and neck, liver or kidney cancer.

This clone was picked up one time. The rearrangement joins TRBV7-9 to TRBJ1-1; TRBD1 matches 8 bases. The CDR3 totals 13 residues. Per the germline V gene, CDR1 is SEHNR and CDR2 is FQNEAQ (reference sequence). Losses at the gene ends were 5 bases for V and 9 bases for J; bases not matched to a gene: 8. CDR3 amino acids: CASSPRQGTKAFF. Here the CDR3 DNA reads TGTGCCAGCAGCCCCAGACAGGGGACGAAAGCTTTCTTT. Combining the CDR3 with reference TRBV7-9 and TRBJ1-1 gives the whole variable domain DTGVSQNPRHKITKRGQNVTFRCDPISEHNRLYWYRQTLGQGPEFLTYFQNEAQLEKSRLLSDRFSAERPKGSFSTLEIQRTEQGDSAMYLCASSPRQGTKAFFGQGTRLTVV.

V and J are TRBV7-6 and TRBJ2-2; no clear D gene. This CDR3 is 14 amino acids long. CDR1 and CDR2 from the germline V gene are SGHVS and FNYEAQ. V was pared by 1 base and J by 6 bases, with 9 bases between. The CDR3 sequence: CASSLVLGAGELFF. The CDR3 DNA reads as TGTGCCAGCAGCTTAGTTCTAGGCGCCGGGGAGCTGTTTTTT.

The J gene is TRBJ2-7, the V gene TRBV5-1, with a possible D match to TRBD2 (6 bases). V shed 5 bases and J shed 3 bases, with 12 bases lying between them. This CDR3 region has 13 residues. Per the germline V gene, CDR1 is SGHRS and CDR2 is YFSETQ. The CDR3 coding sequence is TGCGCCAGCAGTACCGGGAGCAGCTACGAGCAGTACTTC. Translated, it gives CASSTGSSYEQYF.

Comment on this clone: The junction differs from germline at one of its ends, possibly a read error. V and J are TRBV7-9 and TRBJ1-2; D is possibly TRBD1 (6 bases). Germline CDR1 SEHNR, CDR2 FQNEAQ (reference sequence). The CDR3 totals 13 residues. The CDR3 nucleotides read TGTGCCAGCAGCAAAGCGATGCAGGGGCCCCTCGGGTTC. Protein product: CASSKAMQGPLGF.

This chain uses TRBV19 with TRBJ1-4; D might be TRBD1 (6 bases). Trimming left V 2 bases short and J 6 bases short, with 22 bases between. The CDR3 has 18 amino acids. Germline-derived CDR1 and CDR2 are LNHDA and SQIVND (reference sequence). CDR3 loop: CASSIILIRGREHEKLFF. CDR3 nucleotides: TGTGCCAGTAGTATAATCTTAATTCGGGGGCGCGAGCATGAAAAACTGTTTTTT. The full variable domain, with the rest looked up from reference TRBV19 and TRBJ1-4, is DGGITQSPKYLFRKEGQNVTLSCEQNLNHDAMYWYRQDPGQGLRLIYYSQIVNDFQKGDIAEGYSVSREKKESFPLTVTSAQKNPTAFYLCASSIILIRGREHEKLFFGSGTQLSVL.

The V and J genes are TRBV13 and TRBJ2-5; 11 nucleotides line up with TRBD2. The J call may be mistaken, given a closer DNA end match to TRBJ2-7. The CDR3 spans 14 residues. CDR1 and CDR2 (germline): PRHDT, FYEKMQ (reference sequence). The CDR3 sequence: CASRPTSGGYEQYF. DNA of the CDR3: TGTGCCAGCAGACCTACTAGCGGGGGCTACGAGCAGTACTTC.

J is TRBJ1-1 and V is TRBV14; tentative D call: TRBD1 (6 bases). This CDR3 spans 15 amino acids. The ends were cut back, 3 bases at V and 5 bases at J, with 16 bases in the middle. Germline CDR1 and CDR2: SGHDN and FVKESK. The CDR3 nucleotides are TGTGCCAGCAGCCATCTTACTGGGGGGCGGACTGAAGCTTTCTTT. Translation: CASSHLTGGRTEAFF.

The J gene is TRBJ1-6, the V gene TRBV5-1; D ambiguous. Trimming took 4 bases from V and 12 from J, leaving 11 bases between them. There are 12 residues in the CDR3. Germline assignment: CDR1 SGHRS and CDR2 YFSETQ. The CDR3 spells CASSPRVLPLHF. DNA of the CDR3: TGCGCCAGCAGCCCCCGCGTCTTACCCCTCCACTTT.

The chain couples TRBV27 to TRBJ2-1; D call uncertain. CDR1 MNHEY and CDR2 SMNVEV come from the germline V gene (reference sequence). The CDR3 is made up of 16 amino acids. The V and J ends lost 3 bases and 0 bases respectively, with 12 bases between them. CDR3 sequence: CASSFLRLISYNEQFF. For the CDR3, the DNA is TGTGCCAGCAGTTTTCTTAGGCTCATCTCCTACAATGAGCAGTTCTTC.

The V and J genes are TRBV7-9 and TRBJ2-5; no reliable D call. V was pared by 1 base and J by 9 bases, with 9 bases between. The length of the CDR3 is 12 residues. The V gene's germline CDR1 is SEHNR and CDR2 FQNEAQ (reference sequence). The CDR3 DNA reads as TGTGCCAGCAGCTTAGAAGTCGGAGCCCAGTACTTC. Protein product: CASSLEVGAQYF.

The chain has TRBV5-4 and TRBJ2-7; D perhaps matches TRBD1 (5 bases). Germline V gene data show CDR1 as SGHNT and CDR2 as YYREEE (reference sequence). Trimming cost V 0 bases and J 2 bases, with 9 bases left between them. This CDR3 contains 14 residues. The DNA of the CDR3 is TGTGCCAGCAGCTTGGGACAGAGCCCCTACGAGCAGTACTTC. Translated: CASSLGQSPYEQYF.

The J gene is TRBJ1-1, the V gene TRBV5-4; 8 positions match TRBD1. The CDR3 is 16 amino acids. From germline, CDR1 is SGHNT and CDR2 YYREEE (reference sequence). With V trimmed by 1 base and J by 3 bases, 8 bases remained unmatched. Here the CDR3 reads CASSLYQGAGDTEAFF. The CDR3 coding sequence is TGTGCCAGCAGCTTGTATCAGGGGGCAGGGGACACTGAAGCTTTCTTT.

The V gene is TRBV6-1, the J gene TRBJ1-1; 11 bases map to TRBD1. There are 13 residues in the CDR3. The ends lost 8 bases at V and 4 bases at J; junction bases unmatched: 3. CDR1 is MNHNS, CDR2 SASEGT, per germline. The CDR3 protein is CASGGQGGTEAFF. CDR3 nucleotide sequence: TGTGCCAGCGGGGGACAGGGGGGCACTGAAGCTTTCTTT.

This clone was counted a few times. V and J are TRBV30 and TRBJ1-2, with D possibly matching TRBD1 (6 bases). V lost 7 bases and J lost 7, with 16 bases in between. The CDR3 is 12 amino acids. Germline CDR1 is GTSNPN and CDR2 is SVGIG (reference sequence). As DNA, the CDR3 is TGTGCCTATCCACTGCAGGGGCTTGGCTACACCTTC. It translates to CAYPLQGLGYTF.

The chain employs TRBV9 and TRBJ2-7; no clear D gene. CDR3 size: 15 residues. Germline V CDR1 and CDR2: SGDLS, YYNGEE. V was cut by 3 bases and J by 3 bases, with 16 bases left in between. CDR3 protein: CASSALPTEDYEQYF. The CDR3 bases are TGTGCCAGCAGCGCCCTTCCTACGGAAGACTACGAGCAGTACTTC.

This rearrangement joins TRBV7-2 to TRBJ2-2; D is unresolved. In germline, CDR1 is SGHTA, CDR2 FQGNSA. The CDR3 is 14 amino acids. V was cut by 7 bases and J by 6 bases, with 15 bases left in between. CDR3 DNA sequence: TGTGCCAGCACCTTTAGTAGTCGTCCCGGGGAGCTGTTTTTT. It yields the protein CASTFSSRPGELFF.

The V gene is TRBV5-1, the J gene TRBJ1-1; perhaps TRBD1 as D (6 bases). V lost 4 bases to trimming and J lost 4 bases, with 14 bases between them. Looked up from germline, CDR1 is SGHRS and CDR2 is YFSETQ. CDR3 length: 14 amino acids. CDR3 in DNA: TGCGCCAGCAGCCTATTGGACAGCCCCACTGAAGCTTTCTTT. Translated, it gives CASSLLDSPTEAFF.

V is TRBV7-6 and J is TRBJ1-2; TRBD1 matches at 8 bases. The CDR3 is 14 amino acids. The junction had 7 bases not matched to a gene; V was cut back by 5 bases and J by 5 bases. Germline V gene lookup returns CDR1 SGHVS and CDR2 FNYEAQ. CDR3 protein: CASSPAGGGYGYTF. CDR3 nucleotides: TGTGCCAGCAGCCCTGCAGGGGGCGGGTATGGCTACACCTTC.

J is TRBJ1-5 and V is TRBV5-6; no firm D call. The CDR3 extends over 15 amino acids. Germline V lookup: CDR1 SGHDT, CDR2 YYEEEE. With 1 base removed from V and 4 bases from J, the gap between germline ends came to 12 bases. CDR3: CASSLRWADNQPQHF. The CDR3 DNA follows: TGTGCCAGCAGCTTGCGTTGGGCGGATAATCAGCCCCAGCATTTT.

The CDR3 loop is CASSVALGIETQYF. As DNA, the CDR3 is TGTGCCAGCAGCGTAGCTTTAGGAATAGAGACCCAGTACTTC. V gene TRBV9 combines with J gene TRBJ2-5; no reliable D call. Trimming left V 0 bases short and J 4 bases short, with 10 bases between. The CDR3 is 14 residues long. Germline CDR1 reads SGDLS; CDR2 reads YYNGEE. Full variable domain (rest looked up from reference TRBV9 and TRBJ2-5): DSGVTQTPKHLITATGQRVTLRCSPRSGDLSVYWYQQSLDQGLQFLIQYYNGEERAKGNILERFSAQQFPDLHSELNLSSLELGDSALYFCASSVALGIETQYFGPGTRLLVL.

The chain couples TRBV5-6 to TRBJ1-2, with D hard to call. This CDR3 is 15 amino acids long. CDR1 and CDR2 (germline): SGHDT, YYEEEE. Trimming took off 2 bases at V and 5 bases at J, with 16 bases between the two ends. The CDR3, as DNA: TGTGCCAGCAGCTTCCTTAGACCGGGAGCTTATGGCTACACCTTC. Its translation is CASSFLRPGAYGYTF.

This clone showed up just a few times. CDR3 region: CASSAAGGPTDTQYF. The CDR3 bases are TGTGCCAGCTCAGCAGCGGGGGGGCCCACAGATACGCAGTATTTT. J is TRBJ2-3 and V is TRBV28; the match to TRBD2 covers 10 bases. The CDR3 covers 15 residues. V shed 8 bases and J 2 bases; nucleotides not matched to a gene: 7. CDR1 is MDHEN and CDR2 is SYDVKM in the germline V gene.

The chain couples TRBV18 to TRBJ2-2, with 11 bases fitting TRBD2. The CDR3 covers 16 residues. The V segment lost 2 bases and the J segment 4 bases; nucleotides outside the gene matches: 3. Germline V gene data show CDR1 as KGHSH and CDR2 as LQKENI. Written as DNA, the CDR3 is TGTGCCAGCTCACCAGGGACTAGCGGACCCACCGGGGAGCTGTTTTTT. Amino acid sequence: CASSPGTSGPTGELFF. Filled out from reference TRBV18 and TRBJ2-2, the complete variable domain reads NAGVMQNPRHLVRRRGQEARLRCSPMKGHSHVYWYRQLPEEGLKFMVYLQKENIIDESGMPKERFSAEFPKEGPSILRIQQVVRGDSAAYFCASSPGTSGPTGELFFGEGSRLTVL.

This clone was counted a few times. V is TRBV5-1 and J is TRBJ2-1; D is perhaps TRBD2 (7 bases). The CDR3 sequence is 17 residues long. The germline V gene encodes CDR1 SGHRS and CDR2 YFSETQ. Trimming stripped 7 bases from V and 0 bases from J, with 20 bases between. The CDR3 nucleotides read TGCGCCAGCCGCGGGGGCGTAAAAGATCACTCCTACAATGAGCAGTTCTTC. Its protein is CASRGGVKDHSYNEQFF.

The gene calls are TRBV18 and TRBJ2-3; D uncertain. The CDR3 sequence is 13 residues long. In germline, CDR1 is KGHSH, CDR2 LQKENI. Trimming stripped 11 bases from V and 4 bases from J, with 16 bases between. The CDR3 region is CAGATFDADTQYF. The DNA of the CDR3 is TGTGCCGGAGCAACCTTCGACGCAGATACGCAGTATTTT.

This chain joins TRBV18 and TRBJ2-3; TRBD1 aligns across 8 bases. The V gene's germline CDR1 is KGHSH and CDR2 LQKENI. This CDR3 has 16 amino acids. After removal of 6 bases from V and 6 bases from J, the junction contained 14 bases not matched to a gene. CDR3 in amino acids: CASSQNGQGLWDTQYF. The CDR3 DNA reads TGTGCCAGCTCGCAAAACGGACAGGGACTTTGGGATACGCAGTATTTT.

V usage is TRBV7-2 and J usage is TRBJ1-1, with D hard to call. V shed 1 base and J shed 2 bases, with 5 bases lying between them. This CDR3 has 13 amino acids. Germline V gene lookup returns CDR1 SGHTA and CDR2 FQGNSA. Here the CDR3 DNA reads TGTGCCAGCAGCTTAGGTCACAACACTGAAGCTTTCTTT. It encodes CASSLGHNTEAFF.